These T cell receptor beta chains were read from a single sample in a study of T-cell memory formation after mild COVID-19. Via MiXCR, TCRdb re-called the 5' RACE reads, giving one row per CDR3 protein. The sample yields nearly 200,000 distinct CDR3 sequences, about 17% seen once. The sequencing sample was made of PBMCs or a T cell subset sorted from them (not recorded which). These receptors came from an adult woman who had mild COVID-19 (a few samples of this study predate the infection). Cell type and time point are not known. Each CDR3 is given with its conserved first and last residue. Each record gives: V gene, D gene, CDR3 protein. The D gene is left open where the match is weak.

V: TRBV20-1
D: TRBD2
CDR3: CSAPIAGILKTQYF

V: TRBV30
D: .
CDR3: CAWSRSPVTDTQYF

V: TRBV25-1
D: .
CDR3: CASSITGYNEQFF

V: TRBV12-3/TRBV12-4
D: .
CDR3: CASSPRGSNEKLFF

V: TRBV20-1
D: TRBD2
CDR3: CSASAPGLAGNTGELFF

V: TRBV7-8
D: .
CDR3: CASSVGADTQYF

V: TRBV3-1
D: .
CDR3: CASSPRQGSTEAFF

V: TRBV24-1
D: TRBD1
CDR3: CATSDAGTGESETQYF

V: TRBV12-3/TRBV12-4
D: TRBD2
CDR3: CASSLDEGRLAGLDTGELFF

V: TRBV3-1
D: TRBD1
CDR3: CASSPRGLEAFF

V: TRBV2
D: .
CDR3: CASSEMHASYEQYF

V: TRBV7-3
D: .
CDR3: CASSFVGGRTDTQYF

V: TRBV4-2
D: .
CDR3: CASSQVRGSYEQYF

V: TRBV7-3
D: TRBD2
CDR3: CASSSGLAGETQYF

V: TRBV12-3/TRBV12-4
D: TRBD2
CDR3: CASSPPGLAGRNEQFF

V: TRBV24-1
D: TRBD1
CDR3: CATSVPGTGSGNEQFF

V: TRBV7-2
D: .
CDR3: CASSPLVPSPLHF